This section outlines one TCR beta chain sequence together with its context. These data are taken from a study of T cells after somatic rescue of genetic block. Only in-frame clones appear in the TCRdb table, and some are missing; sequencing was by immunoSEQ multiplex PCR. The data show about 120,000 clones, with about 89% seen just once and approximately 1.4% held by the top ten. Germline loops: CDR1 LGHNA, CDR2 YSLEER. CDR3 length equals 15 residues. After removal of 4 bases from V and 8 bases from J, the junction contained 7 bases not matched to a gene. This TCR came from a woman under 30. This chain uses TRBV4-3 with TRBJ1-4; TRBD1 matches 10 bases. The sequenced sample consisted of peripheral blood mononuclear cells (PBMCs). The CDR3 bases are TGCGCCAGCAGCCCAGGGACAGGGGAAAGGGAAAAACTGTTTTTT. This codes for CASSPGTGEREKLFF.